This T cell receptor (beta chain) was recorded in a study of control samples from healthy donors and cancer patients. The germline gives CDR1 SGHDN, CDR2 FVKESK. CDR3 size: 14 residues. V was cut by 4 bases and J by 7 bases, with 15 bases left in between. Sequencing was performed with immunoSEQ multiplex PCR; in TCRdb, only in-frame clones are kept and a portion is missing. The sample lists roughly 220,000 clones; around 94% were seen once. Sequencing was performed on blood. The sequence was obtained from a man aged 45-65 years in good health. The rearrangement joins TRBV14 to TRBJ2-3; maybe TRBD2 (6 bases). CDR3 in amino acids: CASSRGLSPHTQYF. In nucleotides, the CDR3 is TGTGCCAGCAGCCGGGGACTTTCCCCCCATACGCAGTATTTT.